Below, 19 T cell receptor beta chains from the same sample are listed, as sequenced in a study of vaccination effects on CD4 cells after COVID-19. The data were produced by immunoSEQ multiplex PCR, yet TCRdb's version contains in-frame clones alone and is incomplete. The top ten hold roughly 4% of the sample, which has 60,000 to 65,000 clones, about 71% seen once. Sequencing was preceded by expansion of antigen-specific CD4+ T cells with viral peptide pools in the ViraFEST assay. Cells that had been cultured for 10 days were the source of isolated CD4+ T cells. People in the vaccine group had not been infected with SARS-CoV-2 before, and their nucleocapsid antibodies were negative. These TCRs' antigens remain unknown. The sequences come from CD4+ T cells from PBMCs cultured with HCoV-OC43 spike peptides, collected before COVID-19 vaccination. Stated subset: HCoV-OC43 spike overlapping peptide pool stimulation. The receptor set was obtained from a human donor who received a COVID-19 vaccine.

The CDR3 loop reads CASSQGEIWETQYF. The CDR3 nucleotides read TGCGCCAGCAGCCAAGGGGAGATCTGGGAGACCCAGTACTTC. This chain links TRBV4-1 with TRBJ2-5; maybe TRBD2 (5 bases). Deletions cut 1 base from V and 5 bases from J, with 11 bases between. Germline V CDR1 and CDR2: MGHRA, YSYEKL. The CDR3 has 14 residues.

The genes are TRBV5-1 and TRBJ2-5; 7 bases map to TRBD1. The germline V gene encodes CDR1 SGHRS and CDR2 YFSETQ. The CDR3 is 15 residues long. Trimming at V came to 3 bases and at J to 2 bases, leaving 7 bases not matched to a gene. The CDR3 reads CASSSNTGAQETQYF. In nucleotides, the CDR3 is TGCGCCAGCAGCTCCAACACAGGGGCGCAAGAGACCCAGTACTTC.

The V gene is TRBV4-2, the J gene TRBJ2-5; D tentatively reads TRBD1 or TRBD2 (5 bases each). The V end lost 2 bases, the J end lost 5 bases, and 18 bases lay between the germline ends. The CDR3 has 16 residues. CDR1 is LGHNA and CDR2 is YNFKEQ in the germline V gene. The CDR3 nucleotides are TGTGCCAGCAGCCAAAAGGGGTTAGGGTCGGGGGAGACCCAGTACTTC. Its translation: CASSQKGLGSGETQYF.

The chain employs TRBV6-5 and TRBJ2-3, with no clear D. V lost 0 bases to trimming and J lost 7 bases, with 17 bases between them. CDR1 is MNHEY, CDR2 SVGAGI, per germline. The CDR3 has 16 residues. The CDR3 reads CASSYSVHSEFYTQYF. As DNA, the CDR3 is TGTGCCAGCAGTTACTCAGTACATTCGGAATTTTATACGCAGTATTTT.

This clone was seen a few times. The J gene is TRBJ2-2, the V gene TRBV7-2, with TRBD1 matching 8 bases. The CDR3 is made up of 16 amino acids. Germline V gives CDR1 SGHTA, CDR2 FQGNSA. The V segment lost 7 bases and the J segment 5 bases; nucleotides outside the gene matches: 12. CDR3 coding DNA: TGTGCCAGCAACTTTGTCGGACAGGGTTATACCGGGGAGCTGTTTTTT. It specifies CASNFVGQGYTGELFF.

J is TRBJ2-5 and V is TRBV7-2; D possibly corresponds to TRBD2 (7 bases). The CDR3 is 15 amino acids. Germline assignment: CDR1 SGHTA and CDR2 FQGNSA. The V end lost 5 bases, the J end lost 2 bases, and 15 bases lay between the germline ends. CDR3 sequence (DNA): TGTGCCAGCAGCCTTGGGGGGGCAAAACAAGAGACCCAGTACTTC. Translation: CASSLGGAKQETQYF.

V usage is TRBV7-9 and J usage is TRBJ2-2, with D unresolved. V was cut by 1 base and J by 0 bases, with 9 bases left in between. This CDR3 contains 16 residues. Germline V gene data show CDR1 as SEHNR and CDR2 as FQNEAQ (reference sequence). The CDR3 loop reads CASSLVVGTNTGELFF. The CDR3 DNA sequence: TGTGCCAGCAGCTTAGTTGTAGGGACGAACACCGGGGAGCTGTTTTTT.

In DNA form, the CDR3 reads TGTGCCAGCAGCGACAGCTACACTGAAGCTTTCTTT. Protein: CASSDSYTEAFF. The chain joins TRBV6-2 or TRBV6-3 to TRBJ1-1, with D possibly matching TRBD1 (5 bases). CDR1 MNHEY and CDR2 SVGEGT come from the germline V gene. The CDR3 extends over 12 amino acids. V lost 6 bases and J lost 3, with 8 bases in between.

The chain joins TRBV6-6 to TRBJ1-1; D might be TRBD1 (6 bases). This CDR3 has 13 residues. V shed 6 bases and J shed 1 base, with 9 bases lying between them. Per the germline V gene, CDR1 is MNHNY and CDR2 is SVGAGI (reference sequence). The CDR3 spells CASSGTRNTEAFF. CDR3 sequence (DNA): TGTGCCAGCAGCGGGACAAGGAACACTGAAGCTTTCTTT.

This chain joins TRBV5-1 and TRBJ2-6; 7 nucleotides agree with TRBD2. In germline, CDR1 is SGHRS, CDR2 YFSETQ. CDR3 length equals 16 residues. The trim removed 0 bases at V and 2 bases at J, leaving 2 bases unmatched. The CDR3 nucleotides are TGCGCCAGCAGCTTGGCAGCGGGGCCTGGGGCCAACGTCCTGACTTTC. Its translation: CASSLAAGPGANVLTF.

This sequence joins TRBV18 and TRBJ2-3; no reliable D call. Trimming removed 5 bases at V and 4 bases at J, with 4 bases between. The CDR3 has 11 residues. Germline V CDR1 and CDR2: KGHSH, LQKENI. CDR3 in DNA: TGTGCCAGCTCATGGTCAGATACGCAGTATTTT. It is translated as CASSWSDTQYF.

The rearrangement uses TRBV18 and TRBJ1-4; D uncertain. CDR3 size: 15 residues. Germline CDR1 is KGHSH and CDR2 is LQKENI. Trimming cost V 4 bases and J 0 bases, with 9 bases left between them. The DNA for the CDR3 is TGTGCCAGCTCACTCTCGACGACAACTAATGAAAAACTGTTTTTT. Protein: CASSLSTTTNEKLFF.

The chain couples TRBV19 to TRBJ2-5; D is possibly TRBD1 (8 bases). V was shortened by 1 base and J by 5 bases, with 20 bases between the two germline ends. The germline CDR1 and CDR2 sequences are LNHDA and SQIVND (reference sequence). This CDR3 spans 17 amino acids. CDR3 in DNA: TGTGCCAGTAGTATAGGGACAGGGAGAAGTAGCGGGGAGACCCAGTACTTC. This translates into CASSIGTGRSSGETQYF.

This rearrangement joins TRBV18 to TRBJ2-5; the match to TRBD1 covers 7 bases. V lost 3 bases and J lost 3; bases outside the gene matches: 7. Germline CDR1 KGHSH, CDR2 LQKENI. The CDR3 is 15 residues long. The CDR3 spells CASSPQPTGKETQYF. In DNA, the CDR3 is TGTGCCAGCTCACCCCAACCGACAGGGAAAGAGACCCAGTACTTC.

The genes are TRBV28 and TRBJ2-1; 7 bases are shared with TRBD1. Germline V gene data show CDR1 as MDHEN and CDR2 as SYDVKM. This CDR3 has 16 residues. V lost 3 bases to trimming and J lost 4 bases; unmatched junction nucleotides: 9. The CDR3 DNA is TGTGCCAGCAGTTTCGGACAGGAACACTCATACAATGAGCAGTTCTTC. Its protein product is CASSFGQEHSYNEQFF. The complete variable domain, with remaining parts taken from reference TRBV28 and TRBJ2-1, reads DVKVTQSSRYLVKRTGEKVFLECVQDMDHENMFWYRQDPGLGLRLIYFSYDVKMKEKGDIPEGYSVSREKKERFSLILESASTNQTSMYLCASSFGQEHSYNEQFFGPGTRLTVL.

The V gene is TRBV10-2, the J gene TRBJ1-1; no reliable D call. Germline lookup yields CDR1 WSHSY and CDR2 SAAADI. Trimming removed 1 base from V and 5 bases from J, with 5 bases in between. The CDR3 extends over 12 amino acids. The CDR3: CASSELRTEAFF. In nucleotides, the CDR3 is TGCGCCAGCAGTGAGTTGAGGACTGAAGCTTTCTTT.

Concerning this clone itself: Other DNA variants within this sample encode the same CDR3. V and J are TRBV21-1 and TRBJ2-6. TRBV21-1 constitutes a pseudogene. The CDR3 covers 14 residues. CDR3 nucleotide sequence: TGTGCCAGGAAACGAAACTCTGGGGCCAACGTCCTGACTTTC. As protein: CARKRNSGANVLTF.

This chain's CDR3 is CASTGRGLRETQYF. For the CDR3, the DNA is TGTGCCAGCACCGGCAGGGGGCTTCGGGAGACCCAGTACTTC. This rearrangement joins TRBV6-5 to TRBJ2-5; 8 positions match TRBD1. The J segment lost 5 bases and the V segment lost 7 bases, leaving 9 bases of the junction unmatched. Germline assignment: CDR1 MNHEY and CDR2 SVGAGI. The CDR3 length is 14 residues.

The V gene is TRBV6-1, the J gene TRBJ2-5; the D is unclear. Trimming pared 1 base from V and 4 bases from J, leaving 4 bases between. CDR1 MNHNS and CDR2 SASEGT come from the germline V gene. This CDR3 is built from 12 residues. The chain's CDR3 is CASSEGRETQYF. The CDR3 region has the DNA TGTGCCAGCAGTGAAGGAAGAGAGACCCAGTACTTC.